The 14 T cell receptor beta chains given below trace back to one sample, sequenced in a study of PD-L1 blockade in urothelial cancer (dated by TCRdb to 2016 to 2017). The library was made by the immunoSEQ multiplex PCR assay. TCRdb's version of the immuneACCESS table is confined to in-frame rearrangements and falls short of the full clone set. An unresolved V gene accounts for under half of the shortfall where checked; the remainder is of unknown origin. This sample is represented by about 76,000 clones; around 93% of them were singletons. The biggest ten clones account for 0.87% of the sample. The time point label of this sample denotes: peripheral blood 6 weeks after treatment start. The source material was PBMCs, sampled around atezolizumab (anti-PD-L1) treatment. The receptor set was obtained from a woman of 80 years or more with urothelial cancer.

The chain carries TRBV7-8 and TRBJ2-2; D not resolved. Germline-derived CDR1 and CDR2 are SGHVS and FQNEAQ. Trimming left V 3 bases short and J 9 bases short, with 14 bases between. The CDR3 runs 14 residues. The CDR3 DNA follows: TGTGCCAGCAGCTTGGGCCGCCTTTCCCGGGAGCTGTTTTTT. Translating gives CASSLGRLSRELFF.

The rearrangement uses TRBV5-1 and TRBJ1-1; maybe TRBD1 (6 bases). The ends were cut back, 3 bases at V and 6 bases at J, with 12 bases in the middle. The length of the CDR3 is 13 residues. Germline V gene lookup returns CDR1 SGHRS and CDR2 YFSETQ. In nucleotides, the CDR3 is TGCGCCAGCAGCTGGCGAGGGGGGGCTGAAGCTTTCTTT. Translated: CASSWRGGAEAFF.

The CDR3 nucleotides read TGCGCCAGCAGTCTTGGCGGGAGAAGTGGCGGGGAGCTGTTTTTT. Translation gives CASSLGGRSGGELFF. This chain joins TRBV4-1 and TRBJ2-2; 7 nucleotides align to TRBD2. Germline values: CDR1 MGHRA, CDR2 YSYEKL. The ends lost 6 bases at V and 7 bases at J; junction bases unmatched: 11. This CDR3 is built from 15 residues.

This clone was seen only once. This chain connects TRBV15 to TRBJ2-3; possibly TRBD2 for D (7 bases). The CDR3 is 16 amino acids. Trimming took 3 bases from V and 5 from J, leaving 18 bases between them. Germline values: CDR1 LNHNV, CDR2 YYDKDF (reference sequence). CDR3 sequence reads: CATSSPGEGVGDTQYF. Here the CDR3 DNA reads TGTGCCACCAGCAGCCCCGGGGAGGGGGTGGGAGATACGCAGTATTTT. Supplemented by reference TRBV15 and TRBJ2-3, the full variable domain reads DAMVIQNPRYQVTQFGKPVTLSCSQTLNHNVMYWYQQKSSQAPKLLFHYYDKDFNNEADTPDNFQSRRPNTSFCFLDIRSPGLGDTAMYLCATSSPGEGVGDTQYFGPGTRLTVL.

The J gene is TRBJ2-1, the V gene TRBV28, with D perhaps matching TRBD2 (6 bases). This CDR3 is 17 amino acids long. Germline-derived CDR1 and CDR2 are MDHEN and SYDVKM. V was clipped by 3 bases and J by 4 bases, with 19 bases between them. CDR3 coding DNA: TGTGCCAGCAGTTTCGGGGCAGCGGGCTACCTTTACAATGAGCAGTTCTTC. This codes for CASSFGAAGYLYNEQFF.

The V and J genes are TRBV9 and TRBJ1-1, with TRBD1 matching 7 bases. Germline V CDR1 and CDR2: SGDLS, YYNGEE. The CDR3 sequence is 13 residues long. V gave up 3 bases and J gave up 5 bases; unmatched junction bases: 4. The DNA of the CDR3 is TGTGCCAGCAGCGAGGGGGCTAGGACTGAAGCTTTCTTT. This encodes CASSEGARTEAFF.

The chain combines TRBV7-9 with TRBJ1-2; 9 nucleotides align to TRBD1. Unmatched junction bases numbered 8, after V lost 6 bases and J lost 6 bases. CDR3 length equals 14 residues. CDR1 and CDR2 (germline): SEHNR, FQNEAQ (reference sequence). The CDR3 DNA reads TGTGCCAGCAGAAACGGGACAGGGATTAATGGCTACACCTTC. Protein: CASRNGTGINGYTF. Drawing the rest from reference TRBV7-9 and TRBJ1-2, the complete variable domain is DTGVSQNPRHKITKRGQNVTFRCDPISEHNRLYWYRQTLGQGPEFLTYFQNEAQLEKSRLLSDRFSAERPKGSFSTLEIQRTEQGDSAMYLCASRNGTGINGYTFGSGTRLTVV.

The CDR3, as DNA: TGTGCCAGCAGTGATAAGTCAGGGGATCAGCCCCAGCATTTT. Amino acid sequence: CASSDKSGDQPQHF. The rearrangement links TRBV2 to TRBJ1-5; TRBD1 might be the D (6 bases). V was pared by 3 bases and J by 5 bases, with 11 bases between. Looked up from germline, CDR1 is SNHLY and CDR2 is FYNNEI. The CDR3 is made up of 14 amino acids.

V and J are TRBV5-4 and TRBJ2-1; the D gene is possibly TRBD1 (6 bases). The CDR3 length is 15 residues. The V gene lost 4 bases and the J gene lost 2 bases, with 13 bases spanning the gap. Per germline, CDR1 SGHNT and CDR2 YYREEE (reference sequence). In DNA form, the CDR3 reads TGTGCCAGCAGCCCGACAGGAGTAACCTACAATGAGCAGTTCTTC. The encoded protein is CASSPTGVTYNEQFF.

V gene TRBV28 combines with J gene TRBJ2-7, with 11 bases lining up with TRBD2. This CDR3 comprises 16 residues. Trimming removed 5 bases from V and 0 bases from J; junction bases left unmatched: 6. Per the germline V gene, CDR1 is MDHEN and CDR2 is SYDVKM. Here the CDR3 reads CASSLSGTSGSYEQYF. CDR3 sequence (DNA): TGTGCCAGCAGTCTTTCCGGGACTAGCGGCTCCTACGAGCAGTACTTC. The full variable domain, rest sourced from reference TRBV28 and TRBJ2-7, is DVKVTQSSRYLVKRTGEKVFLECVQDMDHENMFWYRQDPGLGLRLIYFSYDVKMKEKGDIPEGYSVSREKKERFSLILESASTNQTSMYLCASSLSGTSGSYEQYFGPGTRLTVT.

The rearrangement uses TRBV11-2 and TRBJ2-1; 14 nucleotides match TRBD2. This CDR3 contains 18 residues. The V segment lost 6 bases and the J segment 5 bases; nucleotides outside the gene matches: 12. CDR1 is SGHAT and CDR2 is FQNNGV in the germline V gene. CDR3 in amino acids: CASRHPGLAGVSDNEQFF. The DNA of the CDR3 is TGTGCCAGCAGACACCCGGGACTAGCGGGAGTAAGCGACAATGAGCAGTTCTTC.

The V call is TRBV5-4, the J call TRBJ2-1; a possible D gene is TRBD2 (5 bases). The CDR3 totals 13 residues. Between the trimmed V and J ends, which lost 0 bases and 10 bases, there was a span of 11 bases. Germline V gene data show CDR1 as SGHNT and CDR2 as YYREEE (reference sequence). The CDR3 here is CASSLDLAGEQFF. For the CDR3, the DNA is TGTGCCAGCAGCTTGGATCTAGCCGGCGAGCAGTTCTTC.

The V gene is TRBV7-8, the J gene TRBJ2-1; 10 bases align to TRBD2. The CDR3 is 15 residues long. Germline lookup yields CDR1 SGHVS and CDR2 FQNEAQ. Trimming removed 2 bases from V and 6 bases from J; junction bases left unmatched: 4. CDR3 sequence (DNA): TGTGCCAGCAGCTTACGGGCTAGCGGGAGCAATGAGCAGTTCTTC. It encodes CASSLRASGSNEQFF.

V usage is TRBV7-2 and J usage is TRBJ1-2, with a tentative D call TRBD1 (5 bases). The germline V and J ends were trimmed by 4 bases and 5 bases, with 17 bases remaining between them. This CDR3 contains 15 residues. Germline lookup yields CDR1 SGHTA and CDR2 FQGNSA. The chain's CDR3 is CASSSYRSGGYGYTF. The CDR3 coding sequence is TGTGCCAGCAGCTCTTACAGGTCGGGAGGGTATGGCTACACCTTC.